A single sample is the source of the 26 T cell receptor beta chains below, sequenced in a study of T cell repertoires in cytomegalovirus infection. These receptors are not linked to any known antigen. One entry per CDR3 protein results from TCRdb running MiXCR on the reads. This table holds some 800,000 distinct CDR3 sequences, about 28% found once. The sequences come from cultured CD8+ T cells from PBMCs, collected from culture after CMV antigen stimulation. The receptors here all came from a human donor in good health (CMV status not recorded). Some clones in this sample may be carry-over from other donors' samples.

This chain uses TRBV19 with TRBJ2-1; the match to TRBD2 covers 12 bases. Per the germline V gene, CDR1 is LNHDA and CDR2 is SQIVND (reference sequence). With V trimmed by 4 bases and J by 3 bases, 7 bases remained unmatched. The CDR3 contains 17 residues. Written as DNA, the CDR3 is TGTGCCAGTAGTAGAAGGGCTAGCGGGGGGGTCTACAATGAGCAGTTCTTC. It is translated as CASSRRASGGVYNEQFF.

The V gene is TRBV4-3, the J gene TRBJ2-7, with 7 nucleotides matching TRBD1. CDR1 LGHNA and CDR2 YSLEER come from the germline V gene. V was pared by 1 base and J by 2 bases, with 5 bases of the junction left unmatched. This CDR3 has 15 residues. This chain's CDR3 is CASSQVVGGAYEQYV. The CDR3 nucleotides read TGCGCCAGCAGCCAAGTTGTAGGGGGCGCCTACGAGCAGTACGTC.

This clonotype occurred a few times. This chain joins TRBV4-1 and TRBJ2-1, with 10 positions matching TRBD2. V lost 3 bases and J lost 2; bases outside the gene matches: 1. This CDR3 has 15 amino acids. In germline, CDR1 is MGHRA, CDR2 YSYEKL. In DNA, the CDR3 is TGCGCCAGCAGCCAGACTAGCGGGCCCTACAATGAGCAGTTCTTC. Translated: CASSQTSGPYNEQFF.

The sample holds a few counts of this clonotype. J is TRBJ2-3 and V is TRBV28, with 11 nucleotides matching TRBD2. CDR1 MDHEN and CDR2 SYDVKM come from the germline V gene. The CDR3 loop spans 19 amino acids. The V and J ends lost 6 bases and 2 bases, in that order; junction bases with no gene match: 16. CDR3: CASSLYGPTSGVYTDTQYF. DNA for the CDR3: TGTGCCAGCAGCCTTTATGGACCGACTAGCGGGGTTTACACAGATACGCAGTATTTT.

This clonotype was detected only once. V and J are TRBV27 and TRBJ2-7; D gene unclear. The CDR3 spans 11 residues. From germline, CDR1 is MNHEY and CDR2 SMNVEV (reference sequence). Trimming pared 6 bases from V and 4 bases from J, leaving 7 bases between. CDR3 nucleotide sequence: TGTGCCAGCAGACTCGGATACGAGCAGTACTTC. It yields the protein CASRLGYEQYF.

This chain joins TRBV6-1 and TRBJ2-5, with 7 nucleotides matching TRBD2. The V and J ends lost 6 bases and 5 bases, in that order; junction bases with no gene match: 3. This CDR3 spans 12 amino acids. Germline V gene data show CDR1 as MNHNS and CDR2 as SASEGT. The CDR3 bases are TGTGCCAGCAGAAGTAGCGGGGAGACCCAGTACTTC. This sequence encodes CASRSSGETQYF.

This chain joins TRBV27 and TRBJ2-3; 7 nucleotides align to TRBD2. Germline values: CDR1 MNHEY, CDR2 SMNVEV (reference sequence). Trimming at V came to 6 bases and at J to 2 bases, leaving 5 bases not matched to a gene. This CDR3 spans 14 amino acids. The chain's CDR3 is CASRRLAVTDTQYF. DNA for the CDR3: TGTGCCAGCAGAAGGCTAGCGGTCACAGATACGCAGTATTTT.

V and J are TRBV5-4 and TRBJ1-6, with D unclear. CDR1 and CDR2 (germline): SGHNT, YYREEE (reference sequence). V gave up 3 bases and J gave up 7 bases, with 17 bases separating them. The CDR3 length is 16 residues. The CDR3 spells CASSSYYHTENSPLHF. The CDR3 DNA reads as TGTGCCAGCAGCTCCTACTATCATACGGAGAATTCACCCCTCCACTTT.

The chain employs TRBV15 and TRBJ2-1, with D perhaps matching TRBD2 (5 bases). Per germline, CDR1 LNHNV and CDR2 YYDKDF (reference sequence). Trimming cost V 1 base and J 10 bases, with 14 bases left between them. The CDR3 is 14 residues long. The CDR3 spells CATSRAGRDDEQFF. For the CDR3, the DNA is TGTGCCACCAGCAGAGCTGGTCGGGATGACGAGCAGTTCTTC.

This clonotype was detected ten times or more. The rearrangement links TRBV7-6 to TRBJ1-5; D is ambiguous. Trimming removed 0 bases at V and 10 bases at J, with 10 bases between. The CDR3 has 13 amino acids. The V gene's germline CDR1 is SGHVS and CDR2 FNYEAQ. Written as DNA, the CDR3 is TGTGCCAGCAGCTTAGCCCCAAAGGGCCCCCAGCATTTT. It codes for CASSLAPKGPQHF.

The gene calls are TRBV20-1 and TRBJ2-5, with D perhaps matching TRBD2 (7 bases). Germline V gene data show CDR1 as DFQATT and CDR2 as SNEGSKA (reference sequence). V lost 0 bases and J lost 4, with 24 bases in between. The CDR3 spans 18 residues. DNA for the CDR3: TGCAGTGCTAGAGATTTACGACTAGTGGGGGGGCCGGGAGAGACCCAGTACTTC. Translating it yields CSARDLRLVGGPGETQYF.

This clonotype was seen a few times. The rearrangement links TRBV6-2 or TRBV6-3 to TRBJ1-1; no reliable D call. The germline gives CDR1 MNHEY, CDR2 SVGEGT. V was shortened by 5 bases and J by 7 bases, with 11 bases between the two germline ends. The CDR3 consists of 12 residues. CDR3 DNA sequence: TGTGCCAGCAGTCCCGGACTTTATGAAGCTTTCTTT. Translation: CASSPGLYEAFF.

The CDR3 DNA reads TGTGCCAGCAGTTTACCGGGACAGCCCACAGATACGCAGTATTTT. This gives the protein CASSLPGQPTDTQYF. V gene TRBV27 combines with J gene TRBJ2-3; 7 positions match TRBD1. Per germline, CDR1 MNHEY and CDR2 SMNVEV (reference sequence). Unmatched junction bases numbered 4, after V lost 2 bases and J lost 2 bases. The CDR3 consists of 15 residues.

This clonotype was picked up a small number of times. The rearrangement uses TRBV27 and TRBJ2-1; 8 bases fit TRBD1. This CDR3 comprises 16 residues. CDR1 and CDR2 from the germline V gene are MNHEY and SMNVEV (reference sequence). Trimming at V came to 5 bases and at J to 6 bases, leaving 12 bases not matched to a gene. The chain's CDR3 is CASSLGTGTWGNEQFF. The DNA for the CDR3 is TGTGCCAGCAGTCTAGGGACAGGCACTTGGGGCAATGAGCAGTTCTTC.

The chain links TRBV6-8 to TRBJ2-6; tentative D call: TRBD1 (6 bases). V lost 6 bases to trimming and J lost 2 bases, with 11 bases between them. Germline V CDR1 and CDR2: MNHGY, SAAAGT. This CDR3 spans 15 amino acids. The CDR3 is CASRPRGPGANVLTF. The CDR3 DNA sequence: TGTGCCAGCAGGCCCAGGGGTCCTGGGGCCAACGTCCTGACTTTC.

This clonotype was detected a few times. This chain connects TRBV12-3 or TRBV12-4 to TRBJ2-7; the D is unclear. The CDR3 is made up of 13 amino acids. The V end lost 6 bases, the J end lost 2 bases, and 11 bases lay between the germline ends. The CDR3: CASSPKGPYEQYF. The DNA of the CDR3 is TGTGCCAGCAGCCCCAAGGGTCCCTACGAGCAGTACTTC.

The chain joins TRBV6-1 to TRBJ1-6; D might be TRBD1 (5 bases). The CDR3 has 13 residues. Trimming stripped 3 bases from V and 10 bases from J, with 10 bases between. Germline V CDR1 and CDR2: MNHNS, SASEGT. CDR3 in amino acids: CASSEQGQSPLHF. The CDR3 DNA sequence: TGTGCCAGCAGTGAGCAGGGTCAATCACCCCTCCACTTT.

This clonotype has a single count. The chain links TRBV6-6 to TRBJ1-1; 9 nucleotides match TRBD1. The ends lost 6 bases at V and 8 bases at J; junction bases unmatched: 19. CDR1 is MNHNY and CDR2 is SVGAGI in the germline V gene (reference sequence). CDR3 length equals 17 residues. In nucleotides, the CDR3 is TGTGCCAGCAGCTCCTACAAAGCGGGGACAGGGCCCCCGGAAGCTTTCTTT. It translates to CASSSYKAGTGPPEAFF.

The chain has TRBV7-2 and TRBJ2-5; D is undetermined. V was shortened by 4 bases and J by 5 bases, with 11 bases between the two germline ends. The CDR3 consists of 13 residues. Germline values: CDR1 SGHTA, CDR2 FQGNSA. CDR3 sequence (DNA): TGTGCCAGCAGCTACCCGACCAGGGAGACCCAGTACTTC. Encoded protein: CASSYPTRETQYF.

This sequence joins TRBV6-6 and TRBJ2-7; 7 positions agree with TRBD1. This CDR3 spans 14 amino acids. Germline-derived CDR1 and CDR2 are MNHNY and SVGAGI (reference sequence). Unmatched junction bases numbered 4, after V lost 2 bases and J lost 3 bases. The CDR3 loop is CASSYGQGVYEQYV. The CDR3 region has the DNA TGTGCCAGCAGTTACGGGCAGGGGGTCTACGAGCAGTACGTC.

This clonotype showed up just a few times. V and J are TRBV6-5 and TRBJ1-2; D not certain. V was cut by 3 bases and J by 1 base, with 12 bases left in between. The germline CDR1 and CDR2 sequences are MNHEY and SVGAGI. The CDR3 consists of 15 residues. The CDR3: CASSYYGSNNYGYTF. The CDR3 DNA reads as TGTGCCAGCAGTTATTACGGCAGTAATAACTATGGCTACACCTTC.

This clonotype was picked up a small number of times. V usage is TRBV7-6 and J usage is TRBJ1-5; unclear D gene. CDR3 length: 14 amino acids. V was shortened by 5 bases and J by 3 bases, with 11 bases between the two germline ends. Germline CDR1 and CDR2: SGHVS and FNYEAQ. CDR3 in DNA: TGTGCCAGCAGCCCCGGGCCATACAATCAGCCCCAGCATTTT. It translates to CASSPGPYNQPQHF. Together with reference TRBV7-6 and TRBJ1-5, the CDR3 gives the full variable domain: GAGVSQSPRYKVTKRGQDVALRCDPISGHVSLYWYRQALGQGPEFLTYFNYEAQQDKSGLPNDRFSAERPEGSISTLTIQRTEQRDSAMYRCASSPGPYNQPQHFGDGTRLSIL.

The chain couples TRBV6-2 or TRBV6-3 to TRBJ2-7, with D possibly called TRBD1 or TRBD2 (5 bases each). CDR3 size: 16 residues. V was cut by 0 bases and J by 1 base, with 13 bases left in between. CDR1 and CDR2 (germline): MNHEY, SVGEGT. Here the CDR3 DNA reads TGTGCCAGCAGTTACTCCAAAAGGGACGGATCCTACGAGCAGTACGTC. This translates into CASSYSKRDGSYEQYV.

A few counts support this clonotype. The chain combines TRBV6-1 with TRBJ2-5; 7 bases match TRBD2. The CDR3 is made up of 11 amino acids. In germline, CDR1 is MNHNS, CDR2 SASEGT. After removal of 11 bases from V and 5 bases from J, the junction contained 5 bases not matched to a gene. The CDR3 loop is CAYWGGETQYF. DNA of the CDR3: TGTGCCTATTGGGGGGGGGAGACCCAGTACTTC.

This clonotype came up a few times. V is TRBV7-8 and J is TRBJ2-3, with 8 nucleotides matching TRBD2. The CDR3 totals 16 residues. Germline V gives CDR1 SGHVS, CDR2 FQNEAQ. V lost 2 bases to trimming and J lost 2 bases; unmatched junction nucleotides: 6. CDR3 DNA sequence: TGTGCCAGCAGCTTATTCGAGCGGGGGTACACAGATACGCAGTATTTT. It is translated as CASSLFERGYTDTQYF.

The V and J genes are TRBV5-1 and TRBJ1-5; tentatively, D is TRBD1 (5 bases). The CDR3 length is 17 residues. Germline V gene sequence: CDR1 SGHRS, CDR2 YFSETQ. Trimming left V 3 bases short and J 11 bases short, with 27 bases between. The CDR3 bases are TGCGCCAGCAGCTCAGCACCAAGGTATCCCTGGGTCAGGGCCCAGCATTTT. This gives the protein CASSSAPRYPWVRAQHF.